Listed here are 20 T cell receptor beta chains from one sample, sequenced in a study of Ad26.COV2.S vaccination and SARS-CoV-2 variants. TCRdb keeps only in-frame clones here, not all; method: immunoSEQ multiplex PCR. In the table there are fewer than 400,000 clones, over 80% of which are singletons. The treatment denotes: some 20 received Ad26.COV2.S at low or high dose, single or two shots; roughly five received placebo; per-sample allocation not given. At day 63 after the first vaccine or placebo injection, samples were drawn. This specimen consisted of peripheral blood, obtained in a trial of Ad26.COV2.S vaccine versus placebo. These receptors were taken from a person aged 18-65 years who received the Ad26.COV2.S COVID-19 vaccine or a placebo.

This sequence joins TRBV19 and TRBJ2-1; TRBD1 agrees at 12 bases. The germline V gene has CDR1 LNHDA and CDR2 SQIVND (reference sequence). J gave up 15 bases and V 4 bases, and 13 bases lay outside the gene matches. The CDR3 totals 15 residues. CDR3 coding DNA: TGTGCCAGTAGTACATCCGGGACAGGGGGCCTTCCTACGTTCTTC. This codes for CASSTSGTGGLPTFF.

This sequence joins TRBV6-6 and TRBJ1-5; D is possibly TRBD1 (6 bases). Looked up from germline, CDR1 is MNHNY and CDR2 is SVGAGI (reference sequence). Trimming removed 4 bases from V and 0 bases from J, with 10 bases in between. CDR3 length: 15 residues. The CDR3 coding sequence is TGTGCCAGCAGTTCTAGGGGGGATAGCAATCAGCCCCAGCATTTT. Its protein product is CASSSRGDSNQPQHF.

This chain joins TRBV9 and TRBJ2-7; either TRBD1 or TRBD2 may fit D (6 bases each). V lost 0 bases and J lost 0, with 16 bases in between. The CDR3 contains 17 residues. The V gene's germline CDR1 is SGDLS and CDR2 YYNGEE. In DNA, the CDR3 is TGTGCCAGCAGCGTAGGCCCCTGGAGGGGGAGCTCCTACGAGCAGTACTTC. Translation gives CASSVGPWRGSSYEQYF.

The V and J genes are TRBV5-8 and TRBJ1-6; D remains unclear. The CDR3 has 15 residues. The germline V and J ends were trimmed by 0 bases and 10 bases, with 14 bases remaining between them. The germline V gene has CDR1 SGHTS and CDR2 YDEGEE. This CDR3 is CASSLDLVRTSPLHF. The CDR3 DNA sequence: TGTGCCAGCAGCTTGGATTTGGTGAGGACCTCACCCCTCCACTTT.

A single count supports this clone. CDR3 loop: CATLRDTEAFF. CDR3 sequence (DNA): TGTGCCACCCTCCGGGACACTGAAGCTTTCTTT. The rearrangement links TRBV28 to TRBJ1-1; D unclear. This CDR3 comprises 11 residues. V was shortened by 10 bases and J by 3 bases, with 9 bases between the two germline ends. CDR1 and CDR2 from the germline V gene are MDHEN and SYDVKM.

The V call is TRBV4-1, the J call TRBJ2-3; TRBD2 aligns across 8 bases. The CDR3 has 15 residues. Germline trimming cut 2 bases from V and 4 bases from J; bases unmatched to any gene: 5. Germline values: CDR1 MGHRA, CDR2 YSYEKL. This CDR3 reads CASSQSHSGADTQYF. In DNA, the CDR3 is TGCGCCAGCAGCCAAAGTCATAGCGGGGCAGATACGCAGTATTTT.

The J gene is TRBJ2-7, the V gene TRBV10-1; no firm D call. The CDR3 has 17 residues. The ends were cut back, 3 bases at V and 3 bases at J, with 21 bases in the middle. Germline V gene data show CDR1 as WNHNN and CDR2 as SYGVQD (reference sequence). The CDR3 region is CASSEPFPFGNHYEQYF. In DNA, the CDR3 is TGCGCCAGCAGTGAACCCTTCCCCTTCGGTAATCACTACGAGCAGTACTTC.

The rearrangement links TRBV19 to TRBJ1-4, with D unresolved. Trimming shortened V by 5 bases and J by 5 bases, and 9 bases separated the two germline ends. The germline V gene encodes CDR1 LNHDA and CDR2 SQIVND (reference sequence). This CDR3 contains 13 residues. CDR3 loop: CASSLFRNEKLFF. The CDR3 region has the DNA TGTGCCAGTAGTTTATTCAGAAATGAAAAACTGTTTTTT.

Concerning this clone itself: One end of the junction fails to match germline, which may point to a read error. The chain carries TRBV7-9 and TRBJ2-4, with D tentatively TRBD2 (6 bases). CDR3 size: 12 residues. Per the germline V gene, CDR1 is SEHNR and CDR2 is FQNEAQ (reference sequence). The CDR3 region has the DNA TGTGCCAGCAGCTTAGCAGCCGGGACTTCGCACTTC. It codes for CASSLAAGTSHF.

This rearrangement joins TRBV3-1 (or the pseudogene TRBV3-2) to TRBJ2-3; 15 bases fit TRBD2. With V trimmed by 5 bases and J by 3 bases, 12 bases remained unmatched. The CDR3 has 19 residues. Germline V lookup: CDR1 LGHDT, CDR2 YNNKEL (reference sequence). In nucleotides, the CDR3 is TGTGCCAGCAGCGCCGAAGGACTAGCGGGGGGGCCAGAGACAGATACGCAGTATTTT. Protein product: CASSAEGLAGGPETDTQYF.

The rearrangement uses TRBV30 and TRBJ1-1; a possible D gene is TRBD1 (6 bases). CDR1 and CDR2 (germline): GTSNPN, SVGIG (reference sequence). The V and J ends lost 5 bases and 9 bases respectively, with 19 bases between them. The CDR3 contains 13 residues. This CDR3 reads CAWEPQGSLQAFF. DNA for the CDR3: TGTGCCTGGGAGCCCCAGGGGTCCCTACAAGCTTTCTTT.

V usage is TRBV5-1 and J usage is TRBJ2-7; the match to TRBD2 covers 10 bases. Germline values: CDR1 SGHRS, CDR2 YFSETQ. Trimming at V came to 4 bases and at J to 4 bases, leaving 8 bases not matched to a gene. The length of the CDR3 is 15 residues. The CDR3 loop reads CASSLGAGGPYEQYF. CDR3 DNA: TGCGCCAGCAGCCTAGGAGCGGGGGGGCCATACGAGCAGTACTTC.

This rearrangement joins TRBV7-9 to TRBJ1-1; D unclear. V shed 6 bases and J shed 3 bases, with 17 bases lying between them. This CDR3 comprises 15 residues. Germline V gene sequence: CDR1 SEHNR, CDR2 FQNEAQ (reference sequence). CDR3 DNA sequence: TGTGCCAGCAGGTTGGACTCCCTTAGGGACACTGAAGCTTTCTTT. Amino acid sequence: CASRLDSLRDTEAFF.

This chain uses TRBV24-1 with TRBJ1-1, with a weak D call TRBD1 (5 bases). V lost 3 bases and J lost 1, with 8 bases in between. From germline, CDR1 is KGHDR and CDR2 SFDVKD. This CDR3 has 14 amino acids. This CDR3 reads CATSDTTGNTEAFF. CDR3 nucleotide sequence: TGTGCCACCAGTGATACTACAGGGAACACTGAAGCTTTCTTT.

For this clone: Since a much larger clone is just one base distant, this may be a read error. The same CDR3 also results from other DNA sequences found in this sample. The chain joins TRBV9 to TRBJ1-2; possible D gene TRBD1, 6 bases. Trimming cost V 4 bases and J 2 bases, with 9 bases left between them. CDR1 and CDR2 from the germline V gene are SGDLS and YYNGEE. This CDR3 contains 13 residues. This chain's CDR3 is CASSPDSNYGYTF. DNA for the CDR3: TGTGCCAGCAGCCCGGACAGCAACTATGGCTACACCTTC.

The chain links TRBV2 to TRBJ2-7; no definite D call. The germline CDR1 and CDR2 sequences are SNHLY and FYNNEI. The CDR3 sequence is 12 residues long. V shed 8 bases and J shed 3 bases, with 11 bases lying between them. The CDR3 loop is CASSSPGYEQYF. CDR3 nucleotide sequence: TGTGCCAGCTCGTCCCCGGGCTACGAGCAGTACTTC. Full variable domain (remainder filled in from reference TRBV2 and TRBJ2-7): EPEVTQTPSHQVTQMGQEVILRCVPISNHLYFYWYRQILGQKVEFLVSFYNNEISEKSEIFDDQFSVERPDGSNFTLKIRSTKLEDSAMYFCASSSPGYEQYFGPGTRLTVT.

The rearrangement uses TRBV28 and TRBJ1-2, with a possible D match to TRBD1 (6 bases). The CDR3 runs to 14 residues. V gave up 6 bases and J gave up 7 bases, with 18 bases separating them. Germline CDR1 reads MDHEN; CDR2 reads SYDVKM. CDR3 coding DNA: TGTGCCAGCAGCCGGCCGGGGGGCGTAGGTGGCTACACCTTC. Translating gives CASSRPGGVGGYTF.

The rearrangement joins TRBV10-3 to TRBJ2-3, with D possibly being TRBD2 (6 bases). Germline CDR1 reads ENHRY; CDR2 reads SYGVKD. This CDR3 spans 14 amino acids. Trimming took 7 bases from V and 5 from J, leaving 16 bases between them. The CDR3: CAIKDYLEGDTQYF. Here the CDR3 DNA reads TGTGCCATCAAGGACTACTTGGAAGGAGATACGCAGTATTTT.

This chain links TRBV6-6 with TRBJ1-1; 12 nucleotides line up with TRBD1. After removal of 5 bases from V and 0 bases from J, the junction contained 7 bases not matched to a gene. The CDR3 covers 17 residues. Germline CDR1 and CDR2: MNHNY and SVGAGI (reference sequence). Here the CDR3 reads CASSPGQGAPLNTEAFF. In DNA form, the CDR3 reads TGTGCCAGCAGTCCGGGACAGGGGGCTCCTTTGAACACTGAAGCTTTCTTT.

This sequence joins TRBV5-1 and TRBJ2-5; a possible D gene is TRBD1 (5 bases). The V and J ends lost 4 bases and 2 bases respectively, with 12 bases between them. This CDR3 is 14 amino acids long. Germline CDR1 SGHRS, CDR2 YFSETQ. The CDR3 reads CASSTGPGQETQYF. Here the CDR3 DNA reads TGCGCCAGCAGCACCGGACCAGGGCAAGAGACCCAGTACTTC.